The 2 T cell receptor beta chains below were found in one sample sequenced in a study of T cells in Graves' hyperthyroidism and ophthalmopathy. Using RNA transcripts as the source, TCR beta CDR3 regions were amplified. HTBI primers were employed in a first-round RT-PCR of the TCR CDR3. TCRdb recomputed calls from the multiplex PCR reads with MiXCR, one row per CDR3 protein. The repertoire holds hundreds of thousands of distinct CDR3 sequences, with 46% as singletons. The material sequenced was peripheral blood or thyroid tissue (not recorded which). These receptors all stem from a woman between 18 and 30 years old with Graves' hyperthyroidism.

Notes on this clonotype: Being one base from a much bigger clone, this may be a read error. The genes are TRBV24-1 and TRBJ1-4; 9 bases are shared with TRBD1. Germline V gives CDR1 KGHDR, CDR2 SFDVKD. The CDR3 has 15 amino acids. The ends lost 5 bases at V and 6 bases at J; junction bases unmatched: 6. As DNA, the CDR3 is TGTGCCACCAGTGCGGACAGGGGATCGGATGAAAAACTGTTTTTT. Amino acid sequence: CATSADRGSDEKLFF.

J is TRBJ2-7 and V is TRBV2, with 8 bases lining up with TRBD2. This CDR3 region has 16 residues. The J segment lost 4 bases and the V segment lost 6 bases, leaving 14 bases of the junction unmatched. Germline V gives CDR1 SNHLY, CDR2 FYNNEI. In nucleotides, the CDR3 is TGTGCCAGCAGCCAAGACTCGAGCGGGAGTCTTTACGAGCAGTACTTC. This gives the protein CASSQDSSGSLYEQYF.